This T cell receptor beta chain was recorded in a study of beta chain features in type 1 diabetes. Across the whole study: In all, around 100 million sorted cells from all samples were analyzed.

Notes on the study in general: Whether HLA type affects TCRB rearrangement stayed undetermined in the present work. Junctions at VDJ sites from type 1 diabetes patients had fewer insertions and more deletions. TCRB CDR3s were moderately but significantly shorter in Type 1 diabetes patients in all four CD4+ subsets.

Concerning this clone itself: What it recognizes is unknown.

Expressed TCRB transcripts were sequenced because the isolated RNA had all been reverse transcribed beforehand. Sequencing was performed with immunoSEQ multiplex PCR; in TCRdb, only in-frame clones are kept and a portion is missing. The repertoire holds 600,000 to 700,000 clones, with roughly 13% as singletons. Germline values: CDR1 MGHDK, CDR2 SYGVNS. This CDR3 has 17 amino acids. The V gene end was trimmed by 0 bases and the J gene end by 3 bases; junction bases not matched to a gene: 4. The sequenced sample was naive CD4+ T cells from blood. The chain recombines TRBV25-1 with TRBJ2-1; 11 nucleotides line up with TRBD2. The TCR comes from a man younger than 35 with type 1 diabetes. CDR3 loop: CASSEYHLAGGYNEQFF. CDR3 in DNA: TGTGCCAGCAGTGAATATCACCTAGCGGGGGGCTACAATGAGCAGTTCTTC.